The clone carrying this TCR beta chain was detected once. The antigen is unknown. The data were taken from a study of T cell responses to AZD1222 COVID-19 vaccine. Study results and caveats: Clonal diversity was possibly underestimated, and the donors were mostly white British, with more females. Regions 160-218 and 743-854 dominated among vaccine-associated CD4 TCRs spanning spike.

TCRdb's copy holds only in-frame clones and misses some; the assay was immunoSEQ multiplex PCR. Of 95,000 to 120,000 clones listed, roughly nine tenths were seen once; the top ten hold 3.1%. The ends lost 5 bases at V and 0 bases at J; junction bases unmatched: 4. CDR1 is SEHNR and CDR2 is FQNEAQ in the germline V gene (reference sequence). The CDR3 runs to 15 residues. The clonotype comes from an adult in good health. J is TRBJ2-4 and V is TRBV7-9, with 7 nucleotides matching TRBD1. Sequenced material: peripheral blood, taken on day 0 of MenACWY control vaccination. The DNA for the CDR3 is TGTGCCAGCAGCCTTCAGGGGGTAGCCAAAAACATTCAGTACTTC. Amino acid sequence: CASSLQGVAKNIQYF.